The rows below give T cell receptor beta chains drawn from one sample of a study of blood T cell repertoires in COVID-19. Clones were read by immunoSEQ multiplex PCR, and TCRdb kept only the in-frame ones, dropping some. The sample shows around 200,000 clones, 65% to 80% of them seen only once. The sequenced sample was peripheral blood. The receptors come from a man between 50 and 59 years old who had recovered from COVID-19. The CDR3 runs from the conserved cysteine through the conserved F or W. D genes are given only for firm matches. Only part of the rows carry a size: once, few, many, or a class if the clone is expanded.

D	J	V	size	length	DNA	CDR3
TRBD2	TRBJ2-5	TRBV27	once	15	TGTGCCAGCACTTCGGTCGGGGCGGGAGAGGAGACCCAGTACTTC	CASTSVGAGEETQYF
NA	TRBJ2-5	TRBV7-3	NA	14	TGTGCCAGCAGCCAGAGGGGGGGTCAAGAGACCCAGTACTTC	CASSQRGGQETQYF
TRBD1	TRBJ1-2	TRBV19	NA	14	TGTGCCAGCCAATCCCCGGGACAGGGTCGCGGCTACACCTTC	CASQSPGQGRGYTF
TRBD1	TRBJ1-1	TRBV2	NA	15	TGTGCCAGCAGGGCGAGTCAGGGGGTTAAAACTGAAGCTTTCTTT	CASRASQGVKTEAFF
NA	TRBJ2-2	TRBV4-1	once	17	TGCGCCAGCAGCCAAGACGGTCGGGCTAGCAGCACCGGGGAGCTGTTTTTT	CASSQDGRASSTGELFF
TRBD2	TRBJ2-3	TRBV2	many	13	TGTGCCAGCATCACTAGCGGGGCAGATACGCAGTATTTT	CASITSGADTQYF
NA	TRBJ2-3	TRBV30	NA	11	TGTGCCTGGAGCCTAAAGGATACGCAGTATTTT	CAWSLKDTQYF
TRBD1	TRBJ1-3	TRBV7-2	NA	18	TGTGCCAGCAGGCCCACCGGGACAGGGGTGTTTCCTGGAAACACCATATATTTT	CASRPTGTGVFPGNTIYF
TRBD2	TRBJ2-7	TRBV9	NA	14	TGTGCCAGCAGCGTAAGGACTAGCGGCTACGAGCAGTACTTC	CASSVRTSGYEQYF
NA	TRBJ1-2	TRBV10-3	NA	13	TGTGCCATCAGTGGGGGGGAGGACTATGGCTACACCTTC	CAISGGEDYGYTF
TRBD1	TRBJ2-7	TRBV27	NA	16	TGTGCCAGCAGTGAAGAGACAGGGGCATCGGCAGCCGAGCAGTACTTC	CASSEETGASAAEQYF
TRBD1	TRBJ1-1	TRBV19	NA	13	TGTGCCAGTAGTGCGACAGGGGACACTGAAGCTTTCTTT	CASSATGDTEAFF
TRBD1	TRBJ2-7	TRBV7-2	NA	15	TGTGCCAGCAGCTTATCAGGGGGCTTTTCCTACGAGCAGTACTTC	CASSLSGGFSYEQYF
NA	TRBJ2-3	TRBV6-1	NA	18	TGTGCCAGCAGTGAAAGGAAGGGGTCAACAGGGATGCCAGATACGCAGTATTTT	CASSERKGSTGMPDTQYF
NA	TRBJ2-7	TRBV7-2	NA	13	TGTGCCAGCAGCAGATACAGGGACGCGGGGCAGTACTTC	CASSRYRDAGQYF
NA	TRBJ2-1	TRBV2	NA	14	TGTGCCAGCAGGTTAGGGGGTTCCTACAATGAGCAGTTCTTC	CASRLGGSYNEQFF
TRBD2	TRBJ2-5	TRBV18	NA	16	TGTGCCAGCTCACCCCCGGGACTAGCAGTACAAGAGACCCAGTACTTC	CASSPPGLAVQETQYF